This T cell receptor (beta chain) derives from a study of blood T cell repertoires in COVID-19 (dated by TCRdb to between 2020 and 2021). With regard to the full study: Samples from collaborators originated in the United States, Italy and Spain and spanned both the acute and convalescent phases of COVID-19. The material from the prospective study consisted of cDNA or gDNA derived from T cells, B-cell-depleted T cells, or PBMCs. The dataset comprised deeply sampled blood TCRbeta repertoires from subjects exposed to, actively infected with, or recovered from COVID-19. The repertoires were released in a freely available public database intended as a resource for research on the immune response to SARS-CoV-2. The samples were drawn from two sources: the first 160 participants of the ongoing ImmuneRACE study, and about 1,300 subjects contributed by 6 global collaborators. The sample metadata nearly always contained a de-identified subject ID, COVID-19 status, age in years and sex. HLA class I and class II types, where available, came from metadata supplied by the sample provider rather than from assay-based typing. Points the paper makes about the study in general: The quantity of clinical and demographic metadata differed by source and by participant and was supplied without curation.

TCRbeta CDR3 regions were amplified from genomic DNA by means of the immunoSEQ Assay, a bias-controlled multiplex PCR. The source study handled its data this way. Within the assay, amplification of reference gene primers was used to estimate how many nucleated cells each sample contained. To quantify the absolute abundance of each unique TCRbeta CDR3 rearrangement, sequence reads were collapsed and filtered. Productive Simpson clonality was computed per sample as the square root of Simpson's diversity index over productive rearrangements. Drawn from immuneACCESS, this table holds only the in-frame rearrangements with V and J called that TCRdb kept. Clones are partly lost; checked studies trace under half to an unresolved V gene and leave the rest unexplained. V, J and clone size are those of that table, while D and trimming were read from the DNA. A total of approximately 140,000 clones appear in this sample, around three quarters of them only once. Jointly, the top ten make up 13% of the sample.

Each collaborating institution followed its own protocols to collect whole blood in K2EDTA tubes. For TCRbeta analysis, collaborators shipped samples as frozen whole blood, isolated PBMCs, or DNA extracted from either of those sample types. This clone appeared once. Which antigen it targets is not known. No per-base quality is available; no much larger clone lies one base away. The CDR3 measures 14 amino acids from cysteine to phenylalanine. The kept DNA is CDR3 alone, 42 bases in frame from the first base. CDR1 and CDR2 are drawn from the germline V gene: SGHVS, FQNEAQ. Trimming removed 3 bases from V and 2 bases from J; the gene matches leave 2 bases unexplained.

The TCR was taken from a man older than 75 with acute or convalescent COVID-19. Recombination linked TRBV7-8 to TRBJ2-3, with 7 central nucleotides matching TRBD2. The sequencing input was peripheral blood. In nucleotide form, the sequence is TGTGCCAGCAGCTTGGGAGGGGACACAGATACGCAGTATTTT. Its amino acids are CASSLGGDTDTQYF.